This T cell receptor (beta chain) was identified in a study of T cell repertoires in cytomegalovirus infection. TCRdb itself ran the reads through MiXCR, one entry per CDR3 protein. The repertoire has around 430,000 distinct CDR3 sequences, 42% of them found once; the top ten carry roughly two fifths. Concerning this clonotype: Its antigen is not known.

There are 14 residues in the CDR3. Germline CDR1 reads SGHVS; CDR2 reads FQNEAQ. V was clipped by 5 bases and J by 0 bases, with 11 bases between them. The source is a human donor in good health (CMV status not recorded). Some clones in this sample may be carry-over from other donors' samples. The chain joins TRBV7-8 to TRBJ2-7, with D hard to call. The starting material was cultured PBMCs, obtained from culture after CMV antigen stimulation. CDR3 DNA: TGTGCCAGCAGCCAATCGACGCTCTCCTACGAGCAGTACTTC. Its protein is CASSQSTLSYEQYF. Full variable domain (outside the CDR3, taken from reference TRBV7-8 and TRBJ2-7): GAGVSQSPRYKVAKRGQDVALRCDPISGHVSLFWYQQALGQGPEFLTYFQNEAQLDKSGLPSDRFFAERPEGSVSTLKIQRTQQEDSAVYLCASSQSTLSYEQYFGPGTRLTVT.